Sequencing of this T cell receptor (beta chain) was carried out in a study of vaccination and CD4 T cells after COVID-19 (dated by TCRdb to the early 2020s). Broadly, across the study: Convalescent patients had a positive SARS-CoV-2 result on nasal swab PCR, and of these patients, nine had mild disease and one had severe disease. The spike-specific CD4+ TCR repertoire was compared before and after mRNA vaccination in under 11 COVID-19 convalescent patients and a few infection-naive healthy vaccine recipients. The cultures were stimulated with overlapping spike peptide pools from SARS-CoV-2 and from the common cold coronaviruses HCoV-NL63, HCoV-OC43 and HCoV-229E. The convalescent cohort comprised six males and four females, including two Hispanic individuals, seven Caucasians, two Asians and one multiracial person. Post-COVID blood samples were collected from convalescent patients a median of roughly 100 days after diagnosis, with a range of about 30 to 161 days. Participants received two doses of either the Pfizer-BioNTech BNT162b2 vaccine (n=8) or the Moderna mRNA-1273 vaccine (n=2). As controls, cultures received a CEFX viral epitope pool (the positive control), an HIV-1 Nef peptide pool (the negative control), or no peptide at all. The time from the second vaccine dose to post-vaccine blood sampling had a median of 72 days and ranged from 14 to 241 days. Study-wide findings and limitations: The study included relatively few convalescent patients and did not analyze early timepoints after natural infection. The median count of SARS-CoV-2-reactive clonotypes went up from 20 to 25 after infection to 30 to 40 after vaccination, although the change was not significant. Among convalescent patients, a median about 86% of the SARS-CoV-2-reactive clones seen after vaccination appeared only after vaccination, which suggests priming specific to the vaccine. Nearly all vaccine-specific clones in convalescent patients (304 of 307) were mono-reactive for SARS-CoV-2 spike rather than cross-reactive with common cold coronaviruses.

V drops 3 bases and J drops 2 bases, leaving 11 bases in between. The CDR3 sequence holds 15 residues, the cysteine and phenylalanine included. Left in the record is the CDR3 DNA by itself, 45 bases read in frame from the first base. CDR1 DFQATT and CDR2 SNEGSKA are derived from the germline V gene (reference sequence). The sample's treatment or condition label, decoded: roughly 11-day PBMC culture with coronavirus spike peptide pools or control peptides (ViraFEST assay). The study used the ViraFEST assay, which expanded antigen-specific T cells with peptide pools and then identified expanded clonotypes by TCR sequencing. The convalescent patients' positive SARS-CoV-2 PCR tests were from March to December 2020, which was before the Alpha, Beta and Delta variants emerged in the United States. Each well held millions of PBMCs cultured in IMDM containing roughly 5.4% human AB serum and around 10 IU/ml IL-2, with 10 ug/ml peptide pools added. Half of the culture medium was replaced with fresh IL-2-containing medium on days 3 and 7. CD4+ T cells were isolated after roughly 9 days of culture through negative selection using the EasySep CD4+ T cell isolation kit. Ficoll-Paque Plus gradient centrifugation was used to isolate PBMCs from whole blood, and the isolated PBMCs were then either used fresh or cryopreserved at -140C. In general, triplicate wells were set up for every culture condition.

Only a few counts were recorded for this clonotype. Its antigen remains unidentified. No much larger clonotype is one base removed from it; base qualities were not supplied. Receptor libraries were prepared by PCR. At the Johns Hopkins FTIC core, DNA from the cultured CD4+ T cells underwent TCR sequencing with the Oncomine TCR Beta short-read assay. The QIAamp micro DNA kit was used to extract genomic DNA from the cultured CD4+ T cells. Oncomine TCR Beta libraries from cultured CD4+ T cells were pooled using unique dual indexes and sequenced on an Illumina iSeq 100. Under the source paper's analysis protocol: Non-productive sequences were removed, and CDR3s not starting with C, not ending with F or W, or shorter than 7 amino acids were discarded. Antigen-specific clonotypes were identified with the MANAFEST web application by comparing peptide-stimulated wells with reference and other culture wells. For a clone to be called positive, the clone needed an FDR below 0.05, an odds ratio above 5, and a productive frequency above 0.1% in at least two of three replicate wells. Cross-reactive clonotypes were defined as significantly expanded in both SARS-CoV-2 spike wells and at least one common cold coronavirus spike condition. CDR3 homology was assessed with Levenshtein distances (stringdist) and unrooted phylogenetic trees (ape) in R version 3.6.1. TCRdb ran its own pipeline on the public reads, namely fastp trimming at Q25 and MiXCR clone calling, and kept in-frame beta chains. Each entry is one CDR3 protein sequence, shown with its most common DNA and genes. Clone size and V and J calls follow TCRdb, not the original study. The sample table holds more than 10,000 distinct CDR3 sequences, of which approximately 45% were seen once. The top ten clonotypes cover over 15% of the sample.

The chain links TRBV20-1 with TRBJ1-6; the D segment could be TRBD1, given 6 matching bases. The sample comprised CD4+ T cells from blood, cultured in vitro. The TCR comes from a human donor who had recovered from COVID-19. CDR3 sequence: CSASGGGPYNSPLHF. The nucleotides read TGCAGTGCTAGTGGCGGGGGCCCCTATAATTCACCCCTCCACTTT.